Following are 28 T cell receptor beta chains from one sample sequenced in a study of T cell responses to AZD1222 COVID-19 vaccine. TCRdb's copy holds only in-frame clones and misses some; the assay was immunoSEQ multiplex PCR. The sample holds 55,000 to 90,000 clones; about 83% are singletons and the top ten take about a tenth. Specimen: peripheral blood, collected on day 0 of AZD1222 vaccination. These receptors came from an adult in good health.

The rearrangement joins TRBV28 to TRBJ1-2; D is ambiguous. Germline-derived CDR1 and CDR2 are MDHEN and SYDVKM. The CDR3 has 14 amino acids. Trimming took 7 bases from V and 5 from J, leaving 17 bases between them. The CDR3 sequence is CASIGPGDGYGYTF. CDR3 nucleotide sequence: TGTGCCAGCATCGGACCTGGTGACGGTTATGGCTACACCTTC.

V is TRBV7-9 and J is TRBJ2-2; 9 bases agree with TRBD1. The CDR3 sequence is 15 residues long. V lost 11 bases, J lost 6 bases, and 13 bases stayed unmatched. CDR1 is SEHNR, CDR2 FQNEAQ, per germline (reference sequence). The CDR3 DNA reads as TGTGCCGGTCACCTGGGACAGGGAGATTCCGGGGAGCTGTTTTTT. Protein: CAGHLGQGDSGELFF.

CDR3 residues: CAWSGDGYTF. CDR3 bases: TGTGCCTGGAGTGGAGATGGCTACACCTTC. The V and J genes are TRBV30 and TRBJ1-2; D gene ambiguous. The length of the CDR3 is 10 residues. Germline CDR1 GTSNPN, CDR2 SVGIG (reference sequence). The germline V and J ends were trimmed by 1 base and 6 bases, with 3 bases remaining between them.

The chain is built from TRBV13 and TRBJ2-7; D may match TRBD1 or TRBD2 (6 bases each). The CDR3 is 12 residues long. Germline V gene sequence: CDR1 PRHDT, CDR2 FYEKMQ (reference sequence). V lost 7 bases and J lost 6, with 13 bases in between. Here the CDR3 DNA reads TGTGCCAGCAACCAAGAGGGGGGCGAGCAGTACTTC. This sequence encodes CASNQEGGEQYF.

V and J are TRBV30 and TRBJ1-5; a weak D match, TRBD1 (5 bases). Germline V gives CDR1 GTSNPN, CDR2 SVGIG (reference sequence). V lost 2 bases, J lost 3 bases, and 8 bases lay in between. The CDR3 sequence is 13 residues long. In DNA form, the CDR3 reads TGTGCCTGGAGTCTCAGGGACAATCAGCCCCAGCATTTT. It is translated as CAWSLRDNQPQHF.

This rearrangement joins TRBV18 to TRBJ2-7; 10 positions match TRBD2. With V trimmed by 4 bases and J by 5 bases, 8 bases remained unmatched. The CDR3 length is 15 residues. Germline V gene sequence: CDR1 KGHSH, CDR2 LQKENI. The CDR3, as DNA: TGTGCCAGCTCACTAGCTAGCGGGGGTTTTAACGAGCAGTACTTC. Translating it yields CASSLASGGFNEQYF.

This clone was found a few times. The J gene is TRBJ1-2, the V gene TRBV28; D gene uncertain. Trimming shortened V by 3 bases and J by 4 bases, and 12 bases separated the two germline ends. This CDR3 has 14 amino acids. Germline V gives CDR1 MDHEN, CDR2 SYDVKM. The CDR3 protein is CASSLYRSPYGYTF. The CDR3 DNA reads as TGTGCCAGCAGTTTGTATCGGTCCCCCTATGGCTACACCTTC.

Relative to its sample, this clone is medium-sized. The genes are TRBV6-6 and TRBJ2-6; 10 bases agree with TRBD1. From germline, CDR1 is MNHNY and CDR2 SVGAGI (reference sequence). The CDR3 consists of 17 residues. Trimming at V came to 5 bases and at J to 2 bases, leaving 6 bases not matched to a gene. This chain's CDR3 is CASSPGTGDPGANVLTF. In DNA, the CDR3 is TGTGCCAGCAGTCCGGGGACAGGGGATCCTGGGGCCAACGTCCTGACTTTC.

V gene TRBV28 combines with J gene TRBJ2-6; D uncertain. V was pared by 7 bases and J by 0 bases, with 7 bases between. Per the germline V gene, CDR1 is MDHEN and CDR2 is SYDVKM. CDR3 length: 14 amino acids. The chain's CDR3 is CASTEHSGANVLTF. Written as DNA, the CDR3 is TGTGCCAGCACGGAACACTCTGGGGCCAACGTCCTGACTTTC.

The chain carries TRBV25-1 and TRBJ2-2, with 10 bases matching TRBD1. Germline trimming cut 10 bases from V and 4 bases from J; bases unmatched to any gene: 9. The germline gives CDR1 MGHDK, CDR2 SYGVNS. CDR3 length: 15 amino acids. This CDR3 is CATVPGTGVTGELFF. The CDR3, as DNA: TGTGCCACCGTACCGGGGACAGGGGTCACCGGGGAGCTGTTTTTT.

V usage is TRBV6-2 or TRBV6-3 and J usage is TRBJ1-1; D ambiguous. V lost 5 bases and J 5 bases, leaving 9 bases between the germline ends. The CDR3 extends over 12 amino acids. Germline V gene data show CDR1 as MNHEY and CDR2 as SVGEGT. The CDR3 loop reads CASSLTLTEAFF. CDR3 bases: TGTGCCAGCAGTCTAACATTAACTGAAGCTTTCTTT.

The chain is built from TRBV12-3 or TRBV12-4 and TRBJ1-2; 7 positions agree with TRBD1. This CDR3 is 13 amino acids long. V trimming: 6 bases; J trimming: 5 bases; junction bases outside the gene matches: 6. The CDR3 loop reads CASSTGVRYGYTF. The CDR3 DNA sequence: TGTGCCAGCAGCACAGGGGTTCGATATGGCTACACCTTC.

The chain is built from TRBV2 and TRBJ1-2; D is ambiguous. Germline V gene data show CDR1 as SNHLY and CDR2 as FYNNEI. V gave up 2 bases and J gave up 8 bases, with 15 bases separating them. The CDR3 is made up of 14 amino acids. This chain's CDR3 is CASSEKGGGRGYTF. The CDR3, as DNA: TGTGCCAGCAGTGAAAAGGGCGGCGGGAGAGGCTACACCTTC.

The DNA of the CDR3 is TGCGCCAGCAGCTTGTATCCGGCCGGGGGCTTACGCAATCAGCCCCAGCATTTT. Protein sequence: CASSLYPAGGLRNQPQHF. This chain connects TRBV5-1 to TRBJ1-5; a possible D gene is TRBD1 (6 bases). CDR1 SGHRS and CDR2 YFSETQ come from the germline V gene. The CDR3 contains 18 residues. V was cut by 1 base and J by 2 bases, with 19 bases left in between.

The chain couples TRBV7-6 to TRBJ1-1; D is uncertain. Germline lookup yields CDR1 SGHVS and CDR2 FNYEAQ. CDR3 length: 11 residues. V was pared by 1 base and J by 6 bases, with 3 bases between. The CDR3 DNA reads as TGTGCCAGCAGCTTAGGGTCTGAAGCTTTCTTT. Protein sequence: CASSLGSEAFF.

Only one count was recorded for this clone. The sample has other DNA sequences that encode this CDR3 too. DNA for the CDR3: TGTGCCAGCAGTTTGGGCCAGGGAGGGAATTCACCCCTCCACTTT. Amino acid sequence: CASSLGQGGNSPLHF. The chain links TRBV28 to TRBJ1-6; D is perhaps TRBD1 (5 bases). This CDR3 contains 15 residues. The germline gives CDR1 MDHEN, CDR2 SYDVKM. The V end lost 3 bases, the J end lost 7 bases, and 13 bases lay between the germline ends.

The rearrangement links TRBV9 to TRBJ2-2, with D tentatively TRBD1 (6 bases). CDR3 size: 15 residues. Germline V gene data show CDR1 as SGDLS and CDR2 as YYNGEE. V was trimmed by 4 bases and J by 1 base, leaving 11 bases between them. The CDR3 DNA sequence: TGTGCCAGCAGCTTGCAGACAGGGAACACCGGGGAGCTGTTTTTT. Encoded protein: CASSLQTGNTGELFF.

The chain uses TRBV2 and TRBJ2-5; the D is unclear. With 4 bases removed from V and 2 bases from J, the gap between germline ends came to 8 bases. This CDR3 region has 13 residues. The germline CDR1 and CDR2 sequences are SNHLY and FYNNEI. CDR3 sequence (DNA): TGTGCCAGCAGTGGGGCCCAACAAGAGACCCAGTACTTC. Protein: CASSGAQQETQYF. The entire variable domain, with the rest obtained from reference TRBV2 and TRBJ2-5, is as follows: EPEVTQTPSHQVTQMGQEVILRCVPISNHLYFYWYRQILGQKVEFLVSFYNNEISEKSEIFDDQFSVERPDGSNFTLKIRSTKLEDSAMYFCASSGAQQETQYFGPGTRLLVL.

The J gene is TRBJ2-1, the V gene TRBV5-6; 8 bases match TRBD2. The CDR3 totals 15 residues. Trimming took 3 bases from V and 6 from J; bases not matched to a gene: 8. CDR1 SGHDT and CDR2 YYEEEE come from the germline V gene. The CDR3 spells CASSSSGGPTNEQFF. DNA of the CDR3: TGTGCCAGCAGCTCAAGCGGGGGACCTACCAATGAGCAGTTCTTC.

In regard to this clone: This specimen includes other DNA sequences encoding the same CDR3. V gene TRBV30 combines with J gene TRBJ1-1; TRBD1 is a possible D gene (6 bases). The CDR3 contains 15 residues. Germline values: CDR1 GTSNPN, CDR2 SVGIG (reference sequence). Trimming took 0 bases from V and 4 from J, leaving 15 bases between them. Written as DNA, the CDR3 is TGTGCCTGGAGTGTACGGGGGGCCACGGGCACTGAAGCTTTCTTT. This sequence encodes CAWSVRGATGTEAFF.

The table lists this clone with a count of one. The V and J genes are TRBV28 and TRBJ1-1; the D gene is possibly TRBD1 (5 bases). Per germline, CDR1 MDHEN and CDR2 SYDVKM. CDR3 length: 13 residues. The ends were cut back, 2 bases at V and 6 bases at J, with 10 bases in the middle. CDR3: CASSLRQGAEAFF. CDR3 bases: TGTGCCAGCAGTTTACGGCAGGGCGCTGAAGCTTTCTTT.

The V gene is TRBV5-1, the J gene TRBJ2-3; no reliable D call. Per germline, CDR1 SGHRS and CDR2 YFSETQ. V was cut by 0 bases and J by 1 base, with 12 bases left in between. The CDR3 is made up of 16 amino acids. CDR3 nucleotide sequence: TGCGCCAGCAGCTTGGAGGGTCTGCCCGGCACAGATACGCAGTATTTT. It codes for CASSLEGLPGTDTQYF.

The chain's CDR3 is CASSLHSLAGQETQYF. Here the CDR3 DNA reads TGTGCCAGCAGCTTGCATTCCCTAGCGGGCCAAGAGACCCAGTACTTC. This rearrangement joins TRBV7-2 to TRBJ2-5, with 8 bases lining up with TRBD2. The V segment lost 3 bases and the J segment 1 base; nucleotides outside the gene matches: 7. Germline V CDR1 and CDR2: SGHTA, FQGNSA. This CDR3 contains 16 residues.

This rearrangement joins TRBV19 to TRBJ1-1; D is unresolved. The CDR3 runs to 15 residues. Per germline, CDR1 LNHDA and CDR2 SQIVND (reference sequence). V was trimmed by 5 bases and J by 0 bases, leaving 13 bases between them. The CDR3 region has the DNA TGTGCCAGTAGTGACGGTCAACAGATGAACACTGAAGCTTTCTTT. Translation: CASSDGQQMNTEAFF. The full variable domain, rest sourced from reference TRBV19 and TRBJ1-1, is DGGITQSPKYLFRKEGQNVTLSCEQNLNHDAMYWYRQDPGQGLRLIYYSQIVNDFQKGDIAEGYSVSREKKESFPLTVTSAQKNPTAFYLCASSDGQQMNTEAFFGQGTRLTVV.

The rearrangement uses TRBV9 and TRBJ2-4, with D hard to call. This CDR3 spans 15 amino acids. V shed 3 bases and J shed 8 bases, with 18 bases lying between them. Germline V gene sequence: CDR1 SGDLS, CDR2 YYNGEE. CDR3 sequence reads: CASSAPVTGDDIQYF. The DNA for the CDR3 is TGTGCCAGCAGCGCTCCGGTCACCGGAGACGACATTCAGTACTTC.

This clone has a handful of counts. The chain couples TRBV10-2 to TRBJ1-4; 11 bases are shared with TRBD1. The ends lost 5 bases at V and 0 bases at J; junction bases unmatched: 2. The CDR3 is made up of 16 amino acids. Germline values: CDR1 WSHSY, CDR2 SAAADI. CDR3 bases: TGCGCCAGCAGTCGGACAGGGGGCGCAACTAATGAAAAACTGTTTTTT. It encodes CASSRTGGATNEKLFF.

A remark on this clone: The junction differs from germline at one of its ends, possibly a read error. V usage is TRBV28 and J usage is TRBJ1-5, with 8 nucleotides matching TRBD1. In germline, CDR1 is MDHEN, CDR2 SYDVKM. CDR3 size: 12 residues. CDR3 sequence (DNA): TGTGCCAGCAGTCGGTTGGGACAGGCTACCGTTTTT. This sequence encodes CASSRLGQATVF. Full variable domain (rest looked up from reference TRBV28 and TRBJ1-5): DVKVTQSSRYLVKRTGEKVFLECVQDMDHENMFWYRQDPGLGLRLIYFSYDVKMKEKGDIPEGYSVSREKKERFSLILESASTNQTSMYLCASSRLGQATVFGDGTRLSIL.

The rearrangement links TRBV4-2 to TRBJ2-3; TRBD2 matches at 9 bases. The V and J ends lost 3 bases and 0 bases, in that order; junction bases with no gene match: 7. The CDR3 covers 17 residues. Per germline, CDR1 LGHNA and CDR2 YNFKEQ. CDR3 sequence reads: CASSQGTSRMSTDTQYF. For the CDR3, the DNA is TGTGCCAGCAGCCAGGGGACTAGCCGAATGAGCACAGATACGCAGTATTTT.